This T cell receptor (beta chain) was identified during a study of identical twins. Template switching supplied a universal primer site; unique molecular identifiers were carried on the cDNA. TCRdb redid the calling of the 5' RACE reads with MiXCR, one entry per CDR3 protein. The sample shows some 900,000 distinct CDR3 sequences, 9% to 15% of them seen only once. This clonotype was observed many times. This CDR3 comprises 13 residues. The V end was cut by 5 bases, the J end by 6 bases, with 11 bases between. The sample also formed part of further work on yellow fever vaccine responses in identical twins. That paper notes: Twins reportedly mounted vaccine T cell responses that seemed partly convergent, partly personalized.

Specimen: PBMCs. This clonotype originated in a woman aged 18-29 years in good health. The gene calls are TRBV12-3 or TRBV12-4 and TRBJ2-1, with D perhaps matching TRBD2 (6 bases). Here the CDR3 DNA reads TGTGCCAGCAGTCCCGTGGGGGGCAATGAGCAGTTCTTC. Translating it yields CASSPVGGNEQFF.